This T cell receptor beta chain appears in the sequencing data of a study of T cells in Graves' hyperthyroidism and ophthalmopathy (dated by TCRdb to about 2019). Notes on the research overall: Peripheral blood samples were taken at initial diagnosis, before any treatment was given. To identify TCR V-J signatures that set the groups apart, the researchers used a discovery cohort of approximately 98 patients, made up of 43 with Graves' ophthalmopathy and 57 with stable Graves' hyperthyroidism. The roughly 94 discovery patients were randomly split 7:3 into training and test sets. An independent validation cohort of under 20 hyperthyroidism patients and about 16 patients who later progressed to ophthalmopathy tested prospective prediction of ophthalmopathy. TCR Vbeta CDR3 sequencing of 135 peripheral blood samples (43 ophthalmopathy, about 75 hyperthyroidism and 17 progressor patients) is reported in the paper. The study also compared thyroid tissue and blood T-cell repertoires from 6 or 7 Graves' hyperthyroidism patients. Once sampling was done, hyperthyroidism patients were given methimazole at a starting dose of 30 mg daily, whereas ophthalmopathy patients were given high-dose intravenous methylprednisolone. The paper's findings and limits, for the study overall: Most expanded thyroid clonotypes (frequency above 0.001) were also found in blood, which suggests that blood repertoires may mirror thyroid immune responses. Sample size was not statistically predetermined, and investigators were not blinded to group allocation. A 13 V-J signature model separated ophthalmopathy from stable hyperthyroidism, with approximately 87% sensitivity and roughly 81% specificity in cross-validation and 80%/75% in testing. During validation, the model predicted progression to ophthalmopathy a median of around six months ahead of onset, with around 71% sensitivity and 72.22% specificity.

Via the germline V gene, CDR1 is KGHSH and CDR2 LQKENI. Trimming takes 3 bases from V and 1 base from J, and the germline ends sit 12 bases apart. The CDR3 has 15 amino acids, counting the end cysteine and phenylalanine. Only the CDR3 region is kept as DNA, spanning 45 bases read in frame from base 1. Stable Graves' hyperthyroidism was defined as the absence of progression to ophthalmopathy over 18 months of follow-up. Hyperthyroidism patients were newly diagnosed, with disease duration under 2 months, and aged 18 to 65 years. Any patient with an uncontrolled infection, another autoimmune disease, pregnancy or lactation was excluded. Clinical symptoms, serum thyroxine and TRAb, thyroid ultrasound, and orbital computed tomography formed the basis for the diagnoses. PBMCs were isolated from more than 9 ml of fresh peripheral blood by Ficoll-Paque density gradient centrifugation. Trizol reagent was used to extract total RNA, and RNA quality was then checked on an Agilent 2100 Bioanalyzer.

In its sample, this clonotype was seen many times. This clone's antigen is unknown. No base quality information exists; no much larger clone differs at one position. The TCR beta CDR3 regions were amplified from RNA transcripts. For the first round of RT-PCR on the TCR CDR3, the HTBI primer set was used together with the Qiagen OneStep RT-PCR kit. Libraries were constructed in a second round of multiplex PCR, after which size selection and purification were performed. The libraries were sequenced on an Illumina HiSeq2000 using paired-end 100 bp reads. As for the original processing: SOAPnuke was used to process the raw data, with reads discarded if the reads contained adapters or uncalled bases, had a mean Phred below 15, or lacked an exact constant-primer or identifier match. COPE v1.2.5 was used to merge the high-quality paired reads, and each unique nucleotide sequence was defined as a clonotype. MiTCR v1.1 was used to align the clonotypes against IMGT TRBV, TRBD and TRBJ reference segments. The analysis was restricted to V-J combinations with a frequency above 0.0001, which together covered roughly 99% of the repertoires. The TCS score was defined as the ratio of F50 (clonal expansion) to E x V (chaos), calculated using BLOSUM62-based TCRdist between CDR3 peptides within each V-J. Welch's t-statistics and random forest reduced approximately 520 V-J features to 10 to 15, which were used in a naive Bayes classifier (R e1071). TCRdb took the public reads, trimmed them with fastp at Q25, ran MiXCR for clone calling and kept in-frame beta chains. Identical CDR3 proteins give one entry, which carries the most common genes and DNA. The V and J calls and clone size come from TCRdb's table, not from the authors' own analysis. The sample yields some 770,000 distinct CDR3 sequences; about 16% were counted once. The ten largest account for roughly 8% of the sample.

The TCR originated in a man aged 18 to 29 with Graves' hyperthyroidism. The rearranged segments are TRBV18 and TRBJ2-5; there is no confident call for the D gene. The sequenced sample was blood. The DNA sequence reads TGTGCCAGCTCACCGGACCGTTCGGTCCAAGAGACCCAGTACTTC. Its protein is CASSPDRSVQETQYF.